This TCR beta chain was sequenced during a study of blood T cell repertoires in COVID-19. Study overall: Both acute and convalescent COVID-19 samples were obtained from the United States, Italy and Spain. T cells, B-cell-depleted T cells, or PBMCs provided the cDNA or gDNA that served as material.

The germline V gene encodes CDR1 MNHNY and CDR2 SVGAGI (reference sequence). V lost 8 bases, J lost 10 bases, and 18 bases lay in between. The CDR3 is 14 amino acids. Method: immunoSEQ multiplex PCR; TCRdb's copy keeps in-frame clones and lacks some. The table includes 250,000 to 350,000 clones, roughly 90% detected once. The chain recombines TRBV6-6 with TRBJ1-6, with D possibly being TRBD1 (5 bases). The sample was peripheral blood. The source is a man younger than 30 with active or convalescent COVID-19. The CDR3 sequence is CASRPTGSESPLHF. Written as DNA, the CDR3 is TGTGCCAGCCGCCCTACAGGTTCAGAATCACCCCTCCACTTT.